This T cell receptor beta chain comes out of a study of blood T cell repertoires in COVID-19 (dated by TCRdb to 2020 to 2021). Background on the whole study: The collaborator samples originated in the United States, Italy and Spain and spanned the acute and convalescent phases of COVID-19. The material from the prospective study consisted of cDNA or gDNA derived from T cells, B-cell-depleted T cells, or PBMCs. Subjects who had been exposed to COVID-19, were actively infected with it, or had recovered from it provided the deeply sampled blood TCRbeta repertoires that made up the dataset. The repertoires were released in a freely available public database intended as a resource for research on the immune response to SARS-CoV-2. Samples came from the ongoing ImmuneRACE study (first 160 participants) plus 1,254 subjects from 6 global collaborators. The sample metadata nearly always contained a de-identified subject ID, COVID-19 status, age in years and sex. Where available, HLA class I and class II types were taken from metadata supplied by the sample provider and were not determined by assay-based typing.

With regard to this clone: Its antigen target is currently unknown. The record has no base qualities; no much larger clone is one base away.

V loses 4 bases, J loses 5 bases, and the germline ends lie 11 bases apart. The germline V gene (reference sequence) yields LGHDT for CDR1 and YNNKEL for CDR2. The CDR3 spans 14 residues, from the cysteine through the phenylalanine. Left in the record is the CDR3 DNA by itself, 42 bases read in frame from the first base. The immunoSEQ Assay, a bias-controlled multiplex PCR, was used to amplify TCRbeta CDR3 regions from genomic DNA. The study's processing was this. Within the assay, amplification of reference gene primers was used to estimate how many nucleated cells each sample contained. To quantify the absolute abundance of each unique TCRbeta CDR3 rearrangement, sequence reads were collapsed and filtered. For each sample, productive Simpson clonality was calculated as the square root of Simpson's diversity index across productive rearrangements. TCRdb obtained this table from immuneACCESS and retained in-frame rearrangements with V and J assigned. These tables miss some clones; where compared with another copy, unresolved V genes account for less than half of the shortfall, and the remainder is unexplained. V and J calls and clone size are as listed in that table; D and trimming were resolved from the DNA. The sample table holds under 75,000 clones, of which 85% to 90% were seen once. The ten largest account for more than 10% of the sample.

Whole blood was collected in K2EDTA tubes by collaborating institutions according to the institutions' own protocols. For TCRbeta analysis, collaborators shipped samples as frozen whole blood, isolated PBMCs, or DNA extracted from either of those sample types. The investigation overall reported the following: Clinical and demographic metadata were provided uncurated, with the amount varying by source and participant.

The sequence links TRBV3-1 (or the pseudogene TRBV3-2) to TRBJ2-2; TRBD1 is a weak D gene call, 6 bases matching. The sequenced sample was peripheral blood. The receptor comes from a man aged 55 to 70 with active COVID-19. The CDR3 region has the sequence CASSRTDLTGELFF. In nucleotide form, the sequence is TGTGCCAGCAGCCGGACAGACTTAACCGGGGAGCTGTTTTTT.